These 22 T cell receptor beta chains originate from one sample sequenced in a study of cytomegalovirus exposure and HLA in healthy donors. TCRdb's copy holds only in-frame clones and misses some; the assay was immunoSEQ multiplex PCR. Here the sample spans 200,000 to 250,000 clones, roughly 84% being singletons. Specimen: PBMCs. These receptors were obtained from a man aged 18-30 years in good health and CMV-seropositive.

The J gene is TRBJ1-4, the V gene TRBV27, with 10 bases aligning to TRBD1. The trim removed 4 bases at V and 6 bases at J, leaving 11 bases unmatched. From germline, CDR1 is MNHEY and CDR2 SMNVEV (reference sequence). The CDR3 length is 17 residues. The CDR3 nucleotides read TGTGCCAGCAGTTCTCGGACAGGGGGAAGGGGTGATGAAAAACTGTTTTTT. Protein sequence: CASSSRTGGRGDEKLFF.

The chain employs TRBV4-2 and TRBJ2-1; D possibly corresponds to TRBD2 (6 bases). Between the trimmed V and J ends, which lost 0 bases and 10 bases, there was a span of 19 bases. Germline CDR1 is LGHNA and CDR2 is YNFKEQ. The CDR3 is made up of 16 amino acids. CDR3 protein: CASSQDGAGSWGEQFF. The CDR3 bases are TGTGCCAGCAGCCAAGACGGAGCGGGCTCTTGGGGAGAGCAGTTCTTC.

The rearrangement joins TRBV9 to TRBJ1-1; 10 bases align to TRBD1. The CDR3 consists of 15 residues. CDR1 is SGDLS and CDR2 is YYNGEE in the germline V gene. V trimming: 5 bases; J trimming: 6 bases; junction bases outside the gene matches: 10. This CDR3 reads CASSRKGTGDPEAFF. In nucleotides, the CDR3 is TGTGCCAGCAGTAGGAAGGGGACAGGGGATCCTGAAGCTTTCTTT.

J is TRBJ2-7 and V is TRBV5-4; maybe TRBD1 (6 bases). Germline loops: CDR1 SGHNT, CDR2 YYREEE (reference sequence). There are 14 residues in the CDR3. V lost 0 bases to trimming and J lost 5 bases, with 12 bases between them. CDR3 region: CASSLEQGSHEQYF. The CDR3 region has the DNA TGTGCCAGCAGCTTGGAGCAGGGGTCCCACGAGCAGTACTTC.

This clone was seen only once. The chain joins TRBV6-1 to TRBJ1-2; 7 nucleotides line up with TRBD1. V shed 1 base and J 11 bases; nucleotides not matched to a gene: 7. The germline V gene encodes CDR1 MNHNS and CDR2 SASEGT. This CDR3 contains 13 residues. The CDR3 loop is CASSEVTGEGYTF. CDR3 sequence (DNA): TGTGCCAGCAGTGAAGTTACAGGGGAAGGGTACACCTTC.

DNA of the CDR3: TGTGCCAGCAGTGTAGGTAATCGCTTCGAGCAGTACTTC. Encoded protein: CASSVGNRFEQYF. The rearrangement uses TRBV2 and TRBJ2-7; no firm D call. The CDR3 sequence is 13 residues long. V gave up 4 bases and J gave up 6 bases, with 13 bases separating them. Germline loops: CDR1 SNHLY, CDR2 FYNNEI.

The V and J genes are TRBV29-1 and TRBJ1-2; 7 nucleotides match TRBD1. J gave up 4 bases and V 3 bases, and 5 bases lay outside the gene matches. This CDR3 has 13 residues. Germline CDR1 is SQVTM and CDR2 is ANQGSEA. In nucleotides, the CDR3 is TGCAGCGTTGATTCGGACAGGACCTATGGCTACACCTTC. As protein: CSVDSDRTYGYTF.

The V gene is TRBV2, the J gene TRBJ2-5; a weak D match, TRBD1 (6 bases). Trimming removed 4 bases from V and 2 bases from J, with 8 bases in between. Germline values: CDR1 SNHLY, CDR2 FYNNEI. The CDR3 contains 13 residues. The chain's CDR3 is CASSGDTQETQYF. In nucleotides, the CDR3 is TGTGCCAGCAGTGGGGACACACAAGAGACCCAGTACTTC.

The chain recombines TRBV5-5 with TRBJ2-7; D uncertain. This CDR3 has 14 residues. CDR1 is SGHKS and CDR2 is YYEKEE in the germline V gene (reference sequence). V lost 0 bases, J lost 4 bases, and 11 bases lay in between. The CDR3 loop is CASSLAVLGYEQYF. As DNA, the CDR3 is TGTGCCAGCAGCTTGGCAGTTTTGGGATACGAGCAGTACTTC.

As to this clone: A read error may account for a junction end that differs from germline. The chain links TRBV2 to TRBJ2-7; D is possibly TRBD1 (5 bases). Germline V gene sequence: CDR1 SNHLY, CDR2 FYNNEI. The CDR3 contains 12 residues. The CDR3 DNA sequence: TGTGCCAGCAGAGAAGACAGTAGCGAGCAGTACTTC. Protein sequence: CASREDSSEQYF.

The chain combines TRBV5-1 with TRBJ1-1; D might be TRBD1 (6 bases). CDR3 size: 16 residues. Trimming stripped 2 bases from V and 2 bases from J, with 16 bases between. The V gene's germline CDR1 is SGHRS and CDR2 YFSETQ. This chain's CDR3 is CASSLQSGQTNTEAFF. The DNA of the CDR3 is TGCGCCAGCAGCTTACAATCTGGACAGACAAACACTGAAGCTTTCTTT. Complete variable domain (other parts from reference TRBV5-1 and TRBJ1-1): KAGVTQTPRYLIKTRGQQVTLSCSPISGHRSVSWYQQTPGQGLQFLFEYFSETQRNKGNFPGRFSGRQFSNSRSEMNVSTLELGDSALYLCASSLQSGQTNTEAFFGQGTRLTVV.

The chain couples TRBV6-6 to TRBJ2-2; D remains ambiguous. The ends were cut back, 6 bases at V and 4 bases at J, with 3 bases in the middle. The CDR3 loop spans 11 amino acids. Germline V CDR1 and CDR2: MNHNY, SVGAGI (reference sequence). CDR3 region: CASSPTGELFF. DNA of the CDR3: TGTGCCAGCAGCCCCACCGGGGAGCTGTTTTTT.

This clone was observed once. J is TRBJ2-2 and V is TRBV19; 9 nucleotides line up with TRBD2. In germline, CDR1 is LNHDA, CDR2 SQIVND (reference sequence). J was trimmed by 5 bases and V by 1 base; bases with no gene match: 5. CDR3 length equals 16 residues. CDR3 sequence reads: CASSIVLAGDTGELFF. The CDR3 coding sequence is TGTGCCAGTAGTATAGTCTTAGCGGGAGATACCGGGGAGCTGTTTTTT.

V gene TRBV10-3 combines with J gene TRBJ2-7; TRBD2 matches 8 bases. V dropped 5 bases and J dropped 2; count of bases not matched to a gene: 5. The length of the CDR3 is 14 residues. The germline CDR1 and CDR2 sequences are ENHRY and SYGVKD. The CDR3 DNA sequence: TGTGCCATCAGTCCGGGGGGGGTAACCTACGAGCAGTACTTC. Its protein is CAISPGGVTYEQYF.

The rearrangement links TRBV28 to TRBJ2-7; no clear D. V was trimmed by 3 bases and J by 2 bases, leaving 11 bases between them. Germline V CDR1 and CDR2: MDHEN, SYDVKM. The CDR3 contains 14 residues. The CDR3 spells CASSLGQWAYEQYF. As DNA, the CDR3 is TGTGCCAGCAGTTTGGGCCAATGGGCCTACGAGCAGTACTTC. The full variable domain, completed using reference TRBV28 and TRBJ2-7, is DVKVTQSSRYLVKRTGEKVFLECVQDMDHENMFWYRQDPGLGLRLIYFSYDVKMKEKGDIPEGYSVSREKKERFSLILESASTNQTSMYLCASSLGQWAYEQYFGPGTRLTVT.

The CDR3 DNA reads TGTGCCAGCAGCTTTAGCAGGGAGGCTCAGCCCCAGCATTTT. This gives the protein CASSFSREAQPQHF. The chain is built from TRBV5-6 and TRBJ1-5; perhaps TRBD1 as D (5 bases). The CDR3 contains 14 residues. Germline values: CDR1 SGHDT, CDR2 YYEEEE. V lost 2 bases, J lost 6 bases, and 12 bases lay in between.

The chain links TRBV9 to TRBJ2-7; the D is unclear. V gave up 0 bases and J gave up 2 bases, with 15 bases separating them. Looked up from germline, CDR1 is SGDLS and CDR2 is YYNGEE. This CDR3 is built from 16 residues. The CDR3 coding sequence is TGTGCCAGCAGCGTAGGGACCCGGTCGGAAACCTACGAGCAGTACTTC. Encoded protein: CASSVGTRSETYEQYF.

V and J are TRBV30 and TRBJ2-5; TRBD2 agrees at 11 bases. Germline CDR1 GTSNPN, CDR2 SVGIG (reference sequence). Trimming cost V 3 bases and J 5 bases; bases outside gene matches: 2. CDR3 length: 13 residues. CDR3 amino acids: CAWRSSGGETQYF. CDR3 nucleotides: TGTGCCTGGAGGTCTAGCGGGGGGGAGACCCAGTACTTC.

The chain has TRBV7-2 and TRBJ1-4, with D unclear. Germline-derived CDR1 and CDR2 are SGHTA and FQGNSA. V lost 5 bases and J lost 0, with 7 bases in between. The CDR3 loop spans 14 amino acids. Here the CDR3 reads CASSTAPTNEKLFF. The CDR3 DNA reads TGTGCCAGCAGCACAGCCCCAACTAATGAAAAACTGTTTTTT. Together with reference TRBV7-2 and TRBJ1-4, the CDR3 gives the full variable domain: GAGVSQSPSNKVTEKGKDVELRCDPISGHTALYWYRQSLGQGLEFLIYFQGNSAPDKSGLPSDRFSAERTGGSVSTLTIQRTQQEDSAVYLCASSTAPTNEKLFFGSGTQLSVL.

The gene calls are TRBV27 and TRBJ2-7, with 10 nucleotides matching TRBD2. V gave up 5 bases and J gave up 4 bases; unmatched junction bases: 5. The CDR3 spans 14 residues. The V gene's germline CDR1 is MNHEY and CDR2 SMNVEV (reference sequence). CDR3 nucleotide sequence: TGTGCCAGCAGTCTAGCGGGAGTTTCGTACGAGCAGTACTTC. Translation: CASSLAGVSYEQYF.

This chain links TRBV5-1 with TRBJ1-2, with 7 nucleotides matching TRBD1. This CDR3 is 15 amino acids long. CDR1 is SGHRS, CDR2 YFSETQ, per germline. Trimming at V came to 0 bases and at J to 6 bases, leaving 8 bases not matched to a gene. The CDR3: CASSLVGQVDDGYTF. The DNA of the CDR3 is TGCGCCAGCAGCTTGGTCGGACAGGTGGACGATGGCTACACCTTC.

This chain uses TRBV6-4 with TRBJ2-2; D is possibly TRBD1 (8 bases). Trimming took 6 bases from V and 5 from J, leaving 13 bases between them. The CDR3 runs 14 residues. Germline CDR1 and CDR2: MRHNA and SNTAGT. The CDR3 spells CASSGQGGTGELFF. In DNA form, the CDR3 reads TGTGCCAGCAGCGGACAGGGAGGGACCGGGGAGCTGTTTTTT.